There are many counts of the clone carrying this T cell receptor (beta chain). The sample belongs to a study of T-cell reconstitution after alpha-beta-depleted transplantation in children. The authors prepared the TCRbeta library with unique molecular identifiers. TCRdb re-called the PCR reads through MiXCR, storing one row per CDR3 protein. The data contain hundreds of thousands of distinct CDR3 sequences, about 23% of them singletons. The J segment lost 5 bases and the V segment lost 2 bases, leaving 1 base of the junction unmatched. Germline CDR1 reads SGHRS; CDR2 reads YFSETQ. This CDR3 is built from 13 residues.

The starting material was PBMCs, obtained before TCRalphabeta/CD19-depleted stem cell transplant. The receptor comes from a girl aged 2-10 years with Fanconi anemia, due to receive a stem cell transplant. This chain links TRBV5-1 with TRBJ1-5; 7 positions agree with TRBD1. The CDR3 reads CASSLTGDQPQHF. The CDR3 DNA reads as TGCGCCAGCAGCTTAACAGGGGATCAGCCCCAGCATTTT.